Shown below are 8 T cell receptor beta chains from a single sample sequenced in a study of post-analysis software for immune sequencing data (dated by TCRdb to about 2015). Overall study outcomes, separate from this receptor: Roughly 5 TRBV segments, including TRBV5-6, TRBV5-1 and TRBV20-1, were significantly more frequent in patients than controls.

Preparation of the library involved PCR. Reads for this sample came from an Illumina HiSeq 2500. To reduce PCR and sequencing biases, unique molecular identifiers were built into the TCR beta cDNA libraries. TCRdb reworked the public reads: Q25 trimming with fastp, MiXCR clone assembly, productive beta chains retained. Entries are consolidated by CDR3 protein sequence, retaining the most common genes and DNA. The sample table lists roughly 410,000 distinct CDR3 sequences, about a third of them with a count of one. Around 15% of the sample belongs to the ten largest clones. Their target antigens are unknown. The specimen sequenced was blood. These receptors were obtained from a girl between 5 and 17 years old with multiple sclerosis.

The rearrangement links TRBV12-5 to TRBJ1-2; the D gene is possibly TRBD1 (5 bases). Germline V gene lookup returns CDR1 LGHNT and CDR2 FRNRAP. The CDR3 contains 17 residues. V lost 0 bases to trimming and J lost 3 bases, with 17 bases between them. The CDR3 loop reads CASGLVPSVTGHYGYTF. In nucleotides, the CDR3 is TGTGCTAGTGGTTTGGTACCGAGCGTGACGGGGCACTATGGCTACACCTTC.

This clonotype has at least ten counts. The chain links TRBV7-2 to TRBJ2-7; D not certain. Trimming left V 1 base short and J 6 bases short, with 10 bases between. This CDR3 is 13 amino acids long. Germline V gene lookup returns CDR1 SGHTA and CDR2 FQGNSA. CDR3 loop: CASSLVWHREQYF. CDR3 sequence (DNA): TGTGCCAGCAGCTTAGTCTGGCATCGCGAGCAGTACTTC.

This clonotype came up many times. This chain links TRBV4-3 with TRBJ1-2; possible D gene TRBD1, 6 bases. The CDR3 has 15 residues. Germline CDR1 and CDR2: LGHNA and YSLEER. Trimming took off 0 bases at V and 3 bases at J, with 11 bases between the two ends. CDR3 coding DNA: TGCGCCAGCAGCCAAGATCGGGCAGGGGACTATGGCTACACCTTC. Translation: CASSQDRAGDYGYTF.

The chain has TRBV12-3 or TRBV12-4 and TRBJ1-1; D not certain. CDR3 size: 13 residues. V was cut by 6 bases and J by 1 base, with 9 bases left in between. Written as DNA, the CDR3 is TGTGCCAGCAGATTATCAGGGAACACTGAAGCTTTCTTT. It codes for CASRLSGNTEAFF.

This CDR3 is CASSPGDRAQFTGANVLTF. CDR3 DNA sequence: TGTGCCAGCAGTCCCGGGGACAGGGCCCAATTTACTGGGGCCAACGTCCTGACTTTC. The V and J genes are TRBV12-3 or TRBV12-4 and TRBJ2-6; 9 bases are shared with TRBD1. The trim removed 5 bases at V and 2 bases at J, leaving 13 bases unmatched. The CDR3 covers 19 residues.

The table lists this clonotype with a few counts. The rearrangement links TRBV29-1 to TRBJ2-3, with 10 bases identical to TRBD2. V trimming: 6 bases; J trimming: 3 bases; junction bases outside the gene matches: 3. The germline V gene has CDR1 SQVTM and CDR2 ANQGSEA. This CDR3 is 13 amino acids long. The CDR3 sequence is CSVRTSGTDTQYF. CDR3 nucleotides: TGCAGCGTGAGGACTAGCGGAACAGATACGCAGTATTTT.

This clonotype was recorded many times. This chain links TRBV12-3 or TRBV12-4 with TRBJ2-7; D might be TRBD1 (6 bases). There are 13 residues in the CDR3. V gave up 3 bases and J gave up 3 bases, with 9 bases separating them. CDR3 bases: TGTGCCAGCAGTTTGAGGGGGATCTACGAGCAGTACTTC. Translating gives CASSLRGIYEQYF.

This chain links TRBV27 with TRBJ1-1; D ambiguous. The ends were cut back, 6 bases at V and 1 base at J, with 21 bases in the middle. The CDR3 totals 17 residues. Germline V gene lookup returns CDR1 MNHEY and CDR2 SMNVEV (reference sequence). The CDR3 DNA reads TGTGCCAGCAGCCTTACCGGGCGTCGGAAGCGGAACACTGAAGCTTTCTTT. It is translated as CASSLTGRRKRNTEAFF.